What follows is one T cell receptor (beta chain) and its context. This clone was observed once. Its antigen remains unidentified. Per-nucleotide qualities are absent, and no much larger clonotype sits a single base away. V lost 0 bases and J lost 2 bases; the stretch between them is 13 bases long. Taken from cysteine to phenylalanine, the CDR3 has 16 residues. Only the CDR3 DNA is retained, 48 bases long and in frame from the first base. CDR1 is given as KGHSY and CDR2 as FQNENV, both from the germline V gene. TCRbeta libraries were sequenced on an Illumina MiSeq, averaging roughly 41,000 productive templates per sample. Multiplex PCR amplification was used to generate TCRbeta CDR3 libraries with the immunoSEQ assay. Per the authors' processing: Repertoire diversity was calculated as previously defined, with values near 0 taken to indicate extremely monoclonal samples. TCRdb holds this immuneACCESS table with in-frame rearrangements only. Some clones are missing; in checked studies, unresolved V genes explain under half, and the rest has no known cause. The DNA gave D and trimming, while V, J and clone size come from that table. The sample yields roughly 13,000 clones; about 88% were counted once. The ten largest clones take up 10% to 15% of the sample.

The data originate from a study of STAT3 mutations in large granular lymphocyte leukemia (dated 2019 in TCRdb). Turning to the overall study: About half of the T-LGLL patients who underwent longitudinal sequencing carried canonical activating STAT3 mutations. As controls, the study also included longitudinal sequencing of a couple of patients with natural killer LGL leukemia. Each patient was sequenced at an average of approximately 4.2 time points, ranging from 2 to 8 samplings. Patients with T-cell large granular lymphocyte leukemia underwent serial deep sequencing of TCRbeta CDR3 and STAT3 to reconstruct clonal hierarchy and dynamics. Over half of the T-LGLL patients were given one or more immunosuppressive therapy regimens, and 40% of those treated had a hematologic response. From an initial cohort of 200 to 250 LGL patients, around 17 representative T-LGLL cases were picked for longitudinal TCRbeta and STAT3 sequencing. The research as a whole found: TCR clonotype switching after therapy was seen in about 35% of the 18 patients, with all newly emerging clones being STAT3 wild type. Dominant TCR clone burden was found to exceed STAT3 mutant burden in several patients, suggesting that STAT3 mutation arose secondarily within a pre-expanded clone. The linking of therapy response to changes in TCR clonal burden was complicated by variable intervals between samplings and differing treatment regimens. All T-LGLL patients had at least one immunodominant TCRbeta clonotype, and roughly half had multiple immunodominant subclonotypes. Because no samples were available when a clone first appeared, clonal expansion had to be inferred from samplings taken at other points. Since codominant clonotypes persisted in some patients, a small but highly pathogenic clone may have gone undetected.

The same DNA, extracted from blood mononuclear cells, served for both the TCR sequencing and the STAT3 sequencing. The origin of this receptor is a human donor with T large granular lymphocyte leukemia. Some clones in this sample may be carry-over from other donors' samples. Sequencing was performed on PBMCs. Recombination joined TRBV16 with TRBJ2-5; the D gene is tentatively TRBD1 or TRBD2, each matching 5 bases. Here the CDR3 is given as CASSQSWPGPQETQYF. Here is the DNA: TGTGCCAGCAGCCAATCGTGGCCGGGGCCTCAAGAGACCCAGTACTTC. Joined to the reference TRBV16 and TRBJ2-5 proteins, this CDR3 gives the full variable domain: GEEVAQTPKHLVRGEGQKAKLYCAPIKGHSYVFWYQQVLKNEFKFLISFQNENVFDETGMPKERFSAKCLPNSPCSLEIQATKLEDSAVYFCASSQSWPGPQETQYFGPGTRLLVL.